This T cell receptor (beta chain) was documented in a study of T cell repertoires in cytomegalovirus infection (dated by TCRdb to the late 2010s). Study-wide context: Peptide stimulations targeted recently identified HLA-C-restricted CMV epitopes, whose presentation resists viral immunomodulation, together with well-studied HLA-B-restricted epitopes. The HLA type of each donor mattered for the analysis, because public TCR beta signatures pointed to carriage of CMV infection along with the matching HLA type.

From a lookup of the germline V gene, CDR1 and CDR2 are SGHTA and FQGNSA. V gives up 7 bases and J gives up 2 bases, and the segment between their germline ends measures 8 bases. The cysteine opens and the phenylalanine closes a CDR3 of 13 amino acids. Only the CDR3 DNA stays, 39 bases, in frame from base 1. What the research found in general, with its limitations: In the ex vivo response, HLA-C-restricted CMV-specific TCR beta clonotypes were dominant, and in two of eight donors the single most frequent clonotype came from this HLA-C-restricted group. In both this cohort and an independent cohort of some 380 donors, the cumulative frequency of public TCR beta family members distinguished carriers of CMV infection plus the relevant HLA type.

Sequencing instrument: Illumina HiSeq 1500. TCRdb applied fastp at Q25 and MiXCR to the public reads, then kept only in-frame beta chains. Under each unique CDR3 protein, matching rows form one entry showing the most common genes and DNA. The sample table contains some 320,000 distinct CDR3 sequences; only one count was recorded for under 35% of them. Of the sample, about 19% is held by the ten largest clones. Note on this clonotype: What this receptor recognizes is not known. Per-nucleotide qualities are absent, and no much larger clonotype sits a single base away.

The meaning of the sample's treatment or condition label: in vitro stimulation with specific CMV peptide epitopes to enrich CMV-specific T cells. The source is a human donor in good health (CMV status not recorded). Some clones in this sample may be carry-over from other donors' samples. The source was cultured PBMCs, collected from culture after CMV antigen stimulation. The chain joins TRBV7-2 to TRBJ2-2, with the D gene uncertain. The DNA sequence follows: TGTGCCAGCACTCTCGTAAACACCGGGGAGCTGTTTTTT. Translated, it reads CASTLVNTGELFF.